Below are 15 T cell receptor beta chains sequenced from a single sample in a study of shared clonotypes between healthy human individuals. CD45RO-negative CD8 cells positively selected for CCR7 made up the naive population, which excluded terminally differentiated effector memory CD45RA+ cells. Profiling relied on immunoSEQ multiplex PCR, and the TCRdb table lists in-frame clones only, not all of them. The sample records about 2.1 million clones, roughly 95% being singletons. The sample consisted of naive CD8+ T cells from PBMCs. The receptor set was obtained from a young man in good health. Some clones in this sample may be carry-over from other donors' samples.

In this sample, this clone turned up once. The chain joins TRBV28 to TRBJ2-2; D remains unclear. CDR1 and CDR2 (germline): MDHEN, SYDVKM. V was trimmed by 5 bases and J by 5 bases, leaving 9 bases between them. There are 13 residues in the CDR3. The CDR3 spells CASSPRRTGELFF. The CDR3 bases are TGTGCCAGCAGTCCCAGGAGAACCGGGGAGCTGTTTTTT.

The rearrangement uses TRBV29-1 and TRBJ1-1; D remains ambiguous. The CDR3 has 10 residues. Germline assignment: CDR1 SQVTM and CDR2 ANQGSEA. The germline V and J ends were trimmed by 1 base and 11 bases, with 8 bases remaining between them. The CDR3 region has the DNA TGCAGCGTTGAAGTGAGGCCCGCTTTCTTT. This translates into CSVEVRPAFF.

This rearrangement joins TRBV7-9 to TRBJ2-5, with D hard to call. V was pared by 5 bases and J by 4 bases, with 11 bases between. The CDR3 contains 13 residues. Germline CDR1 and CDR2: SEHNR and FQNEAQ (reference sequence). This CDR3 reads CASSKGFLETQYF. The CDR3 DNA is TGTGCCAGCAGCAAAGGGTTTTTAGAGACCCAGTACTTC.

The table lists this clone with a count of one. Here the CDR3 reads CATSGRGHPEETQYF. The CDR3, as DNA: TGTGCCACCAGCGGGCGAGGACACCCCGAAGAGACCCAGTACTTC. The chain combines TRBV15 with TRBJ2-5, with D possibly TRBD1 on 5 matching bases. Deletions cut 5 bases from V and 3 bases from J, with 16 bases between. There are 15 residues in the CDR3. Germline-derived CDR1 and CDR2 are LNHNV and YYDKDF (reference sequence). Based on the CDR3 plus reference TRBV15 and TRBJ2-5, the full variable domain is DAMVIQNPRYQVTQFGKPVTLSCSQTLNHNVMYWYQQKSSQAPKLLFHYYDKDFNNEADTPDNFQSRRPNTSFCFLDIRSPGLGDTAMYLCATSGRGHPEETQYFGPGTRLLVL.

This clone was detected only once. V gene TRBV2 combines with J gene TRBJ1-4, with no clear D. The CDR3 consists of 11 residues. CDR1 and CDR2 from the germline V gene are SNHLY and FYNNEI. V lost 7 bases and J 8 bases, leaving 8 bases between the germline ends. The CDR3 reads CASNYQEKLFF. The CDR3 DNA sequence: TGTGCCAGCAACTACCAGGAAAAACTGTTTTTT. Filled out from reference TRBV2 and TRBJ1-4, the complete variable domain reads EPEVTQTPSHQVTQMGQEVILRCVPISNHLYFYWYRQILGQKVEFLVSFYNNEISEKSEIFDDQFSVERPDGSNFTLKIRSTKLEDSAMYFCASNYQEKLFFGSGTQLSVL.

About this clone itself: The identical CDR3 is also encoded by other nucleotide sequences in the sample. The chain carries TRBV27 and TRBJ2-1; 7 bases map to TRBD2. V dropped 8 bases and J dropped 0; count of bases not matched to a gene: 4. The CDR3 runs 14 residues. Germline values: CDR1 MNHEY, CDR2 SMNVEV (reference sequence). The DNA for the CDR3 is TGTGCCAGCTCCGGGAGGAGCTCCTACAATGAGCAGTTCTTC. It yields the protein CASSGRSSYNEQFF.

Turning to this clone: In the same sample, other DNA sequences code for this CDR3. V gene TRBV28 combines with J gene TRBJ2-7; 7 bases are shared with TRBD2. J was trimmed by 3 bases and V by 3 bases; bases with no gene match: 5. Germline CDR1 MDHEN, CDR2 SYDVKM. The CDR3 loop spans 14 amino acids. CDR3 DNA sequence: TGTGCCAGCAGTTTTACGGGGGAGGGCTACGAGCAGTACTTC. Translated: CASSFTGEGYEQYF.

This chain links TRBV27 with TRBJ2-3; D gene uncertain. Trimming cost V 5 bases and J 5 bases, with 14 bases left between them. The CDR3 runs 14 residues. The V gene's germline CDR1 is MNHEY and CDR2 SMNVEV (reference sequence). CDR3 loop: CASSLLLTGDTQYF. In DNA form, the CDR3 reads TGTGCCAGCAGTCTATTACTGACTGGAGATACGCAGTATTTT.

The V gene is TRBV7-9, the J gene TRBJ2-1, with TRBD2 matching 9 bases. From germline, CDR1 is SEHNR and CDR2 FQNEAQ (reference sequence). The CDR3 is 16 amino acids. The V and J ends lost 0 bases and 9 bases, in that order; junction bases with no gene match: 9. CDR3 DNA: TGTGCCAGCAGCTTAGCAGGGCTCGCGGGAGGGAGTGAGCAGTTCTTC. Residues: CASSLAGLAGGSEQFF.

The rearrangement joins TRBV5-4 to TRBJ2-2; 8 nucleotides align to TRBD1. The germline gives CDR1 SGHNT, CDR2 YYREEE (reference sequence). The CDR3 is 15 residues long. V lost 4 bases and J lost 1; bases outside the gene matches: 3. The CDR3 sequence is CASSTRGLNTGELFF. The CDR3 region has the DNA TGTGCCAGCAGCACCAGGGGGCTGAACACCGGGGAGCTGTTTTTT.

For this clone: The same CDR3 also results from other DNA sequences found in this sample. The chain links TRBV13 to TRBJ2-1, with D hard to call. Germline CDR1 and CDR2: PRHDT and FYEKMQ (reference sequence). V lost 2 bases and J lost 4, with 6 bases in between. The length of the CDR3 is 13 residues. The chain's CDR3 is CASSLRLYNEQFF. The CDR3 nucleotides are TGTGCCAGCAGCTTACGACTTTACAATGAGCAGTTCTTC.

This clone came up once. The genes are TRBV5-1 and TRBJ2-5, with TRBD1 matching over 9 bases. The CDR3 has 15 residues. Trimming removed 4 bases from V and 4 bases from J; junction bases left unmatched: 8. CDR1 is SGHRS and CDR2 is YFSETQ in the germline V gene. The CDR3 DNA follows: TGCGCCAGCAGCGAGGGACAGGGACTTTTAGAGACCCAGTACTTC. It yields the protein CASSEGQGLLETQYF. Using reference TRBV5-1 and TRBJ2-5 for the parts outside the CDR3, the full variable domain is KAGVTQTPRYLIKTRGQQVTLSCSPISGHRSVSWYQQTPGQGLQFLFEYFSETQRNKGNFPGRFSGRQFSNSRSEMNVSTLELGDSALYLCASSEGQGLLETQYFGPGTRLLVL.

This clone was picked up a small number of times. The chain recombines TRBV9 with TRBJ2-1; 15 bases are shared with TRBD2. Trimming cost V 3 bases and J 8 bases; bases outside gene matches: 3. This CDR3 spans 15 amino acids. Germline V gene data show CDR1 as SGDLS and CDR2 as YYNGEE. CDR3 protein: CASSERTSGRDEQFF. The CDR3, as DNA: TGTGCCAGCAGCGAGAGGACTAGCGGGAGGGATGAGCAGTTCTTC.

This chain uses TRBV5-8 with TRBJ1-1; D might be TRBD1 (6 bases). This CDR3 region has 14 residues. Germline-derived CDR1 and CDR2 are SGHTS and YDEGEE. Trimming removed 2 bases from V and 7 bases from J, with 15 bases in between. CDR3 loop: CASSFLQGPGEAFF. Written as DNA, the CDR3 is TGTGCCAGCAGCTTTTTGCAGGGGCCAGGTGAAGCTTTCTTT. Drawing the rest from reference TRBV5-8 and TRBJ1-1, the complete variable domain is EAGVTQSPTHLIKTRGQQATLRCSPISGHTSVYWYQQALGLGLQFLLWYDEGEERNRGNFPPRFSGRQFPNYSSELNVNALELEDSALYLCASSFLQGPGEAFFGQGTRLTVV.

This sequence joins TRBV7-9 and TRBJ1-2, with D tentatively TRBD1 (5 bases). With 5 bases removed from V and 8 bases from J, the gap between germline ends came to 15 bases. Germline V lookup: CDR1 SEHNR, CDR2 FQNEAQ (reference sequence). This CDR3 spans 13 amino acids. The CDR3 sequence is CASSLPGGDGYTF. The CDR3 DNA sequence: TGTGCCAGCAGCCTACCGGGAGGGGACGGCTACACCTTC.